This T cell receptor beta chain was captured in a study of response to subunit inactivated influenza vaccine. V trimming: 6 bases; J trimming: 7 bases; junction bases outside the gene matches: 7. The CDR3 contains 13 residues. Germline values: CDR1 MNHEY, CDR2 SVGEGT. One entry per CDR3 protein, called by TCRdb with MiXCR from the RT-PCR reads. Seen here are 630,000 or so distinct CDR3 sequences, about a sixth observed once, and the top ten hold 11%. The sample here was PBMCs from blood, taken 12 days after vaccination. V gene TRBV6-2 or TRBV6-3 combines with J gene TRBJ2-7, with 9 bases that match TRBD1. The sequence came from a man aged 50-59 years who received an inactivated influenza vaccine. The CDR3 nucleotides are TGTGCCAGCAGCCGGACAGGGGCAAAAGAGCAGTACTTC. Its translation: CASSRTGAKEQYF.